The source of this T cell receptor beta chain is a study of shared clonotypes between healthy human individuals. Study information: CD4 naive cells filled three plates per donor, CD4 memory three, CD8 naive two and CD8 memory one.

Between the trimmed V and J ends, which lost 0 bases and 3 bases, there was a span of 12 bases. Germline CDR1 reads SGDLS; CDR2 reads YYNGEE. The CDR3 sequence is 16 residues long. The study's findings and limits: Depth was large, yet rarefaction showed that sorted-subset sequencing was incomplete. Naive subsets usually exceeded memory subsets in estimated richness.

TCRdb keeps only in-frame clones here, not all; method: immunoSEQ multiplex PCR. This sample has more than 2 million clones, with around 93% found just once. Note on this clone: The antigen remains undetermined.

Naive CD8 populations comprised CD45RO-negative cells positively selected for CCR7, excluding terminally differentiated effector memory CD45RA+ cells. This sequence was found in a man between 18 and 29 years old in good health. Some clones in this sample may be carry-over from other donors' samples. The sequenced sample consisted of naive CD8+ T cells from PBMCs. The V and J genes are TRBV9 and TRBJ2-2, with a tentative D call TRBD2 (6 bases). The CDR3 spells CASSVVVQRDTGELFF. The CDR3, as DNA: TGTGCCAGCAGCGTAGTGGTGCAGCGGGACACCGGGGAGCTGTTTTTT.